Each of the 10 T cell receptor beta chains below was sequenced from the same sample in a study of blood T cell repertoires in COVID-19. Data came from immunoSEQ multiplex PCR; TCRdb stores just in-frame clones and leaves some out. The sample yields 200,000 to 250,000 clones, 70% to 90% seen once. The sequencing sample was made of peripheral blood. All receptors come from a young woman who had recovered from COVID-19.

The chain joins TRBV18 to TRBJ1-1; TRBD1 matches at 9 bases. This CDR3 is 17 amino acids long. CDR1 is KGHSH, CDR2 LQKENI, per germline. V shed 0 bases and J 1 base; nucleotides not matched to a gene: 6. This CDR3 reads CASSPPKTGGGNTEAFF. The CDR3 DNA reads TGTGCCAGCTCACCACCGAAAACAGGGGGCGGGAACACTGAAGCTTTCTTT.

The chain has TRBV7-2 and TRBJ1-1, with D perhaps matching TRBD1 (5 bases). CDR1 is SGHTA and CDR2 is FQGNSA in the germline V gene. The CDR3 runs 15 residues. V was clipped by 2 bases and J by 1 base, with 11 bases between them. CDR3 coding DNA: TGTGCCAGCAGCTTACTGGGGCAGGGGAACACTGAAGCTTTCTTT. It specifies CASSLLGQGNTEAFF. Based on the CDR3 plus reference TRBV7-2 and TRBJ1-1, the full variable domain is GAGVSQSPSNKVTEKGKDVELRCDPISGHTALYWYRQSLGQGLEFLIYFQGNSAPDKSGLPSDRFSAERTGGSVSTLTIQRTQQEDSAVYLCASSLLGQGNTEAFFGQGTRLTVV.

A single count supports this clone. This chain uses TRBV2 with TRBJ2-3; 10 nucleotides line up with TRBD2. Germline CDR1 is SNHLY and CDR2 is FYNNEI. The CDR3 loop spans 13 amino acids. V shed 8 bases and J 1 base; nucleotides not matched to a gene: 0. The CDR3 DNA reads TGTGCCAGCCTAGCGGGGGGCACAGATACGCAGTATTTT. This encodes CASLAGGTDTQYF.

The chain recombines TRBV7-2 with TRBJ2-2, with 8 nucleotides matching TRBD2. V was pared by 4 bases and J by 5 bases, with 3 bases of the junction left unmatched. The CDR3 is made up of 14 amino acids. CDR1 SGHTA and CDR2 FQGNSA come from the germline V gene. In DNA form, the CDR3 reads TGTGCCAGCAGCTCCTTAGCGGGAACCGGGGAGCTGTTTTTT. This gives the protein CASSSLAGTGELFF.

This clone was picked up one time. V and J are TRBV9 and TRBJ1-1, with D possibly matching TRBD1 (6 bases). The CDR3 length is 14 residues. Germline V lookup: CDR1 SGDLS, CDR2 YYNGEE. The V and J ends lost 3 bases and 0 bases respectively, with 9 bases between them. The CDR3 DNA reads TGTGCCAGCAGCGCGGGACACCTGAACACTGAAGCTTTCTTT. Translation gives CASSAGHLNTEAFF.

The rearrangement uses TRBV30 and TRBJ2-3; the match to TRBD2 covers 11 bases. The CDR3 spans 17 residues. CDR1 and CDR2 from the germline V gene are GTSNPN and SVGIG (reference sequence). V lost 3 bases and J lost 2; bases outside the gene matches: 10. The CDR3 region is CAWSPTSGSHYTDTQYF. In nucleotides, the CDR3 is TGTGCCTGGAGCCCCACTAGCGGGAGCCATTACACAGATACGCAGTATTTT.

The CDR3 nucleotides are TGTGCCAGCAGTTTCACAGTGGGGGGGGAAAAACTGTTTTTT. The encoded protein is CASSFTVGGEKLFF. The chain is built from TRBV27 and TRBJ1-4, with D possibly matching TRBD1 (5 bases). The ends were cut back, 3 bases at V and 8 bases at J, with 13 bases in the middle. Germline CDR1 is MNHEY and CDR2 is SMNVEV (reference sequence). CDR3 length equals 14 residues.

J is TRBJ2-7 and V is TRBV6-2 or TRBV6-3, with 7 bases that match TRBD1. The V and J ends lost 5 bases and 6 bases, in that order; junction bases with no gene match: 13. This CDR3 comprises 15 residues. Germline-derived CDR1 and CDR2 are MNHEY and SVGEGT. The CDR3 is CASSPDRVSGSEQYF. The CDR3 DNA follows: TGTGCCAGCAGTCCAGACAGGGTATCGGGTAGCGAGCAGTACTTC.

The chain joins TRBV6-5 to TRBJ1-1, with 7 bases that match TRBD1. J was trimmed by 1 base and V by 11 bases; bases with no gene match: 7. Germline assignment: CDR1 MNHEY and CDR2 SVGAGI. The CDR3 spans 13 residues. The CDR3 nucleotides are TGTGCCGGGAAGAGACAGGGGAACACTGAAGCTTTCTTT. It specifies CAGKRQGNTEAFF.

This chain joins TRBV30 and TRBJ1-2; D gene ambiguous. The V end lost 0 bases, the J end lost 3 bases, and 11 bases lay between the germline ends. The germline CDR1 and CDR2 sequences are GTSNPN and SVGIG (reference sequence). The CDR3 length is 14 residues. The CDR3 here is CAWSVHVQYYGYTF. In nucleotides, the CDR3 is TGTGCCTGGAGTGTACATGTACAGTACTATGGCTACACCTTC.